The clone carrying this T cell receptor beta chain was counted many times. Out of 10 ml of fresh peripheral blood came the PBMCs. This entry comes from a study of T cells in Graves' hyperthyroidism and ophthalmopathy. The investigators amplified TCR beta CDR3 regions from RNA transcripts. In the first-round RT-PCR of the TCR CDR3, the HTBI primer set was used. Using its own MiXCR run on the multiplex PCR reads, TCRdb lists one record per CDR3 protein. The sample lists around 610,000 distinct CDR3 sequences, approximately 14% occurring once. Trimming removed 4 bases from V and 5 bases from J, with 18 bases in between. Germline V CDR1 and CDR2: MDHEN, SYDVKM. The CDR3 contains 15 residues.

Sequencing was done on a sample of blood. The TCR comes from a woman between 40 and 50 years old with Graves' ophthalmopathy. The rearrangement links TRBV28 to TRBJ2-7, with D maybe TRBD1 (6 bases). CDR3 sequence reads: CASSYWTAGIHEQYF. The CDR3 DNA follows: TGTGCCAGCAGTTACTGGACAGCCGGAATCCACGAGCAGTACTTC.